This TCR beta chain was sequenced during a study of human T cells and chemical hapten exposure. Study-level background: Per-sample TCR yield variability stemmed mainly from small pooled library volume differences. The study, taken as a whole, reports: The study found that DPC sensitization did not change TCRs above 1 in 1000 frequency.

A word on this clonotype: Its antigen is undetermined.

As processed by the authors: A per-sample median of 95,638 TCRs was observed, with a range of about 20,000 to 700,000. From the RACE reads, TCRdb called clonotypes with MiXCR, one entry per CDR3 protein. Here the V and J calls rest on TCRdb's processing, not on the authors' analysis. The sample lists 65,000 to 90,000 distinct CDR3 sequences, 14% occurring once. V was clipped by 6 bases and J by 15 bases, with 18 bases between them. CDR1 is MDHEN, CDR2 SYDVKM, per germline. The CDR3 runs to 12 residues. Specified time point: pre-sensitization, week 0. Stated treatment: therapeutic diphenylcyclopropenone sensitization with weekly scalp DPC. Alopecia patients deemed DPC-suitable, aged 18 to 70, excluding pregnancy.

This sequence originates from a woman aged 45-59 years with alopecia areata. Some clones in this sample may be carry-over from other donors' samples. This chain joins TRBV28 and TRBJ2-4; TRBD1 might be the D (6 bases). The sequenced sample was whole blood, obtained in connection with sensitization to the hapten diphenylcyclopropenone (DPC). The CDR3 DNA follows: TGTGCCAGCAGCACCATCACAGGGAAAGGGTACTTC. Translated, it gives CASSTITGKGYF.